This entry lists 19 T cell receptor beta chains sequenced from one sample in a study of T cell clonality in common variable immunodeficiency. Antigens for these TCRs are unknown. Study-level points and caveats: Reportedly, TCR beta sequences from common variable immunodeficiency showed fewer deletions and N-nucleotide insertions.

The table came from immunoSEQ multiplex PCR; TCRdb's copy has only in-frame clones and leaves some out. The record shows about 23,000 clones for this sample, with no singletons present. Sequencing was carried out using peripheral blood mononuclear cells. Every receptor here comes from a human donor with common variable immunodeficiency.

Details on this clone: The missing CDR3 end, 3 residues past where the read stops, is filled in from the germline J gene. The chain is built from TRBV30 and TRBJ2-2; D might be TRBD2 (6 bases). The V gene lost 4 bases and the J gene lost 7 bases, with 22 bases spanning the gap. The CDR3 length is 16 residues. Germline CDR1 is GTSNPN and CDR2 is SVGIG (reference sequence). Here the CDR3 reads CAWTFGGGHRVGELFF. The part of the CDR3 DNA that was read is TGTGCCTGGACCTTTGGTGGAGGGCATAGGGTCGGGGAG.

Comment on this clone: Coverage ceases 3 residues before the CDR3 finishes, and the germline J gene fills in the end. V and J are TRBV30 and TRBJ1-3; 9 positions agree with TRBD1. Germline V gene sequence: CDR1 GTSNPN, CDR2 SVGIG (reference sequence). The trim removed 8 bases at V and 2 bases at J, leaving 7 bases unmatched. The CDR3 runs to 14 residues. The DNA read from the CDR3 is TGTGCCCGCGGGACAGGGTCTCCTGGAAACACC. This codes for CARGTGSPGNT. The whole CDR3 is CARGTGSPGNTIYF.

About this clone: The read terminates 3 residues before the CDR3 end, so the remaining end is supplied by the germline J gene. The chain has TRBV7-3 and TRBJ2-2; TRBD2 aligns across 12 bases. Germline CDR1 SGHTA, CDR2 FQGTGA. The CDR3 loop spans 15 amino acids. V was pared by 5 bases and J by 4 bases, with 2 bases of the junction left unmatched. The CDR3 reads CASSLAGGGTGELFF. The covered CDR3 bases are TGTGCCAGCAGCCTAGCGGGGGGGGGCACCGGGGAG.

In regard to this clone: The sequenced fragment ends 3 residues before the CDR3 boundary, so the rest is inferred from the germline J gene. The chain employs TRBV5-1 and TRBJ1-5, with D uncertain. This CDR3 spans 12 amino acids. Germline CDR1 reads SGHRS; CDR2 reads YFSETQ. The germline V and J ends were trimmed by 5 bases and 1 base, with 4 bases remaining between them. The CDR3 region is CASRASNQPQHF. Incomplete CDR3 DNA: TGCGCCAGCAGAGCGAGCAATCAGCCC.

At least ten counts were recorded for this clone. The read comes to an end 3 residues before the CDR3 does, leaving the germline J gene to fill in the end. The chain carries TRBV19 and TRBJ2-1, with 11 bases lining up with TRBD2. CDR3 length: 17 amino acids. V trimming: 3 bases; J trimming: 7 bases; junction bases outside the gene matches: 11. Germline CDR1 and CDR2: LNHDA and SQIVND (reference sequence). The covered CDR3 bases are TGTGCCAGTAGTATTAAACTAGCGGGAGTGCCACGGAATGAG. This sequence encodes CASSIKLAGVPRNE. The full-length CDR3 reads as CASSIKLAGVPRNEQFF.

This clone was recorded at least ten times. The read terminates 3 residues before the CDR3 end, so the remaining end is supplied by the germline J gene. J is TRBJ2-1 and V is TRBV7-8, with D perhaps matching TRBD2 (6 bases). V lost 4 bases and J lost 3, with 13 bases in between. The length of the CDR3 is 15 residues. CDR1 and CDR2 (germline): SGHVS, FQNEAQ. The CDR3 sequence is CASSSRRRGYNEQFF. Partial CDR3 DNA: TGTGCCAGCAGCTCGAGGAGGAGGGGCTACAATGAG.

This clone showed up many times. The read finishes 3 residues shy of the CDR3 end, and the germline J gene is used to complete it. This chain uses TRBV7-3 with TRBJ1-5; D may be TRBD1 (6 bases). This CDR3 has 18 residues. V was trimmed by 9 bases and J by 0 bases, leaving 24 bases between them. Germline CDR1 reads SGHTA; CDR2 reads FQGTGA. Partial CDR3 DNA: TGTGCCAGTCAGAGACAAATCTACAGGGCCCTTAGCAATCAGCCC. Its protein is CASQRQIYRALSNQP. Given in full, the CDR3 is CASQRQIYRALSNQPQHF. The complete variable domain, with remaining parts taken from reference TRBV7-3 and TRBJ1-5, reads GAGVSQTPSNKVTEKGKYVELRCDPISGHTALYWYRQSLGQGPEFLIYFQGTGAADDSGLPNDRFFAVRPEGSVSTLKIQRTERGDSAVYLCASQRQIYRALSNQPQHFGDGTRLSIL.

With regard to this clone: The read terminates 3 residues ahead of where the CDR3 ends, so the germline J gene completes it. This chain joins TRBV18 and TRBJ1-2, with a weak D call TRBD1 (5 bases). This CDR3 comprises 12 residues. V gave up 6 bases and J gave up 6 bases, with 11 bases separating them. Germline CDR1 is KGHSH and CDR2 is LQKENI. CDR3 residues: CASSPGGDGYTF. Partial CDR3 DNA: TGTGCCAGCTCCCCGGGGGGTGATGGC.

By its share, this clone is medium-sized. CDR3 residues: CSAAGTGMSDTQYF. Partial CDR3 DNA: TGCAGTGCTGCCGGGACAGGGATGTCAGATACG. The rearrangement joins TRBV20-1 to TRBJ2-3, with 9 bases fitting TRBD1. Coverage ceases 3 residues before the CDR3 finishes, and the germline J gene fills in the end. The CDR3 extends over 14 amino acids. Germline-derived CDR1 and CDR2 are DFQATT and SNEGSKA (reference sequence). Trimming took 5 bases from V and 4 from J; bases not matched to a gene: 7.

This clone was detected ten times or more. Read sequence stops 3 residues before the CDR3 end, and the germline J gene provides the missing end. The chain recombines TRBV12-3 or TRBV12-4 with TRBJ2-5; 10 bases align to TRBD2. The CDR3 spans 15 residues. V shed 6 bases, J shed 4 bases, and the junction held 8 bases outside the gene matches. This chain's CDR3 is CASRSLAGEGETQYF. CDR3 DNA (partial): TGTGCCAGCAGGTCTCTAGCGGGAGAGGGAGAGACC.

This clone was recorded at least ten times. The read terminates 3 residues ahead of where the CDR3 ends, so the germline J gene completes it. The V gene is TRBV5-4, the J gene TRBJ2-3; D is unresolved. This CDR3 has 14 amino acids. Germline loops: CDR1 SGHNT, CDR2 YYREEE (reference sequence). Trimming removed 2 bases at V and 0 bases at J, with 7 bases between. The DNA read from the CDR3 is TGTGCCAGCAGCTTTTTTCGGAGCACAGATACG. Its protein product is CASSFFRSTDT. The whole CDR3 reads CASSFFRSTDTQYF.

About this clone itself: The CDR3 goes on 3 residues after the read ends, and that part is filled in from the germline J gene. The chain links TRBV6-2 or TRBV6-3 to TRBJ2-3, with 8 bases matching TRBD1. The CDR3 sequence is 16 residues long. V gave up 2 bases and J gave up 4 bases; unmatched junction bases: 8. Per the germline V gene, CDR1 is MNHEY and CDR2 is SVGEGT. Incomplete CDR3 DNA: TGTGCCAGCAGTTACGCGACAGGGGAGGTGGCAGATACG. This translates into CASSYATGEVADT. The full-length CDR3 reads as CASSYATGEVADTQYF.

This clone was detected ten times or more. CDR3 DNA (partial): TGTGCCAGCAGCTCGCCCCGCGGGAGTTTCAATGAG. It encodes CASSSPRGSFNE. The complete CDR3 protein is CASSSPRGSFNEQFF. The chain is built from TRBV7-9 and TRBJ2-1; TRBD2 matches at 7 bases. The read halts 3 residues ahead of the CDR3 end, with the missing end drawn from the germline J gene. Germline V gives CDR1 SEHNR, CDR2 FQNEAQ (reference sequence). V lost 4 bases to trimming and J lost 6 bases; unmatched junction nucleotides: 9. There are 15 residues in the CDR3.

The sequenced CDR3 bases are TGCGCCAGCAGCCCGGGACAGCCTTGGGATACG. Translating gives CASSPGQPWDT. The complete CDR3 protein is CASSPGQPWDTQYF. The chain recombines TRBV5-1 with TRBJ2-3; 7 nucleotides align to TRBD1. Read coverage stops 3 residues before the CDR3 terminus; the germline J gene supplies the remainder. The V gene's germline CDR1 is SGHRS and CDR2 YFSETQ. V gave up 4 bases and J gave up 6 bases; unmatched junction bases: 8. CDR3 size: 14 residues.

This clone has more than one count but fewer than ten. The sequenced fragment ends 3 residues before the CDR3 boundary, so the rest is inferred from the germline J gene. V gene TRBV7-2 combines with J gene TRBJ2-7; unclear D gene. The CDR3 length is 13 residues. Germline V gene sequence: CDR1 SGHTA, CDR2 FQGNSA. The V end lost 6 bases, the J end lost 3 bases, and 12 bases lay between the germline ends. The CDR3 DNA, read in part, is TGTGCCAGCAGATTTCCCGGTAACTACGAG. This gives the protein CASRFPGNYE. The CDR3 in its entirety is CASRFPGNYEQYF. Using reference TRBV7-2 and TRBJ2-7 for the parts outside the CDR3, the full variable domain is GAGVSQSPSNKVTEKGKDVELRCDPISGHTALYWYRQSLGQGLEFLIYFQGNSAPDKSGLPSDRFSAERTGGSVSTLTIQRTQQEDSAVYLCASRFPGNYEQYFGPGTRLTVT.

Concerning this clone itself: The CDR3 goes on 3 residues after the read ends, and that part is filled in from the germline J gene. V gene TRBV18 combines with J gene TRBJ1-1; TRBD1 is a possible D gene (5 bases). The CDR3 totals 16 residues. From germline, CDR1 is KGHSH and CDR2 LQKENI. V was shortened by 5 bases and J by 1 base, with 17 bases between the two germline ends. CDR3 DNA, as far as it was read: TGTGCCAGCTCATCGCTTACGGGACTGAAGAACACTGAA. Protein: CASSSLTGLKNTE. The CDR3 as a whole reads CASSSLTGLKNTEAFF.

This clone was counted ten times or more. The read ends 3 residues before the CDR3 terminus; that terminus is restored from the germline J gene. The rearrangement links TRBV18 to TRBJ1-1; TRBD1 matches at 9 bases. The CDR3 contains 15 residues. Trimming cost V 4 bases and J 5 bases; bases outside gene matches: 8. Germline V lookup: CDR1 KGHSH, CDR2 LQKENI. The CDR3 DNA, read in part, is TGTGCCAGCTCACGACCGGGACAGGGTAGTACTGAA. Amino acids: CASSRPGQGSTE. In full, the CDR3 is CASSRPGQGSTEAFF.

In the case of this clone: The read stops 3 residues short of the end of the CDR3; the missing end is completed from the germline J gene. This specimen includes other DNA sequences encoding the same CDR3. This chain uses TRBV18 with TRBJ2-2, with D unresolved. Trimming shortened V by 1 base and J by 1 base, and 4 bases separated the two germline ends. The CDR3 extends over 14 amino acids. Germline loops: CDR1 KGHSH, CDR2 LQKENI. The CDR3 here is CASSPLQNTGELFF. The covered CDR3 bases are TGTGCCAGCTCACCACTACAGAACACCGGGGAG.

Details on this clone: The read halts 3 residues ahead of the CDR3 end, with the missing end drawn from the germline J gene. Other DNA sequences in this sample translate to the same CDR3. This chain connects TRBV7-6 to TRBJ2-3, with unresolved D. Per germline, CDR1 SGHVS and CDR2 FNYEAQ. This CDR3 comprises 15 residues. V lost 3 bases and J lost 1, with 11 bases in between. The DNA read from the CDR3 is TGTGCCAGCAGCTTTACACCGCAAGGCACAGATACG. Amino acid sequence: CASSFTPQGTDT. The CDR3 as a whole reads CASSFTPQGTDTQYF.